This T cell receptor beta chain was recovered during a study of shared clonotypes between healthy human individuals (dated by TCRdb to the early 2020s). Some background on the complete study: The cohort comprised a couple of women and a few men aged 18 to 49 years. For each donor, CD4 naive and CD4 memory were each run on three plates, CD8 naive on two plates, and CD8 memory on one plate. Blood TCR repertoires of roughly five healthy adults were deeply sequenced to estimate repertoire size and the extent of clonotype sharing between individuals. Different laboratories and diverse techniques were used to prepare libraries and sequence TCR repertoires, to increase sequencing depth and limit assay-specific biases. Leukapheresis yielded between about 0.85 and 10 billion PBMCs per donor. Results and caveats for the whole study, not just this receptor: When a few donors were compared, the shared fraction of clonotypes was about 5% for naive CD4, around 3.5% for naive CD8, about 2.4% for memory CD4, and under 0.5% for memory CD8. Pairwise subsampling indicated that sequencing depth was expected to affect the degree of clonotype sharing among donors. Rarefaction of sorted-subset datasets indicated incomplete sequencing despite the large sequencing depth. Larger estimated clonotype richness was generally found for naive subsets than for memory subsets. The genetic and exposure-history diversity represented was limited by the small number of donors. Only blood was sampled, and tissue TCR repertoires likely differ from those in blood. Compared with non-shared clonotypes, the clonotypes found in all four sorted-subset donors had higher generation probabilities.

About this clone: Its antigen is still unknown. Base qualities are not at hand, and no much larger clone is one base apart.

Using the deep immunoSEQ assay, TCR CDR3 regions were amplified from genomic DNA by multiplex PCR. Extracted genomic DNA from each cell subset was spread evenly across all wells of several immunoSEQ 96-well plates, with each plate serving as a replicate. For sorted subsets, each replicate PCR was loaded with roughly 200 ng genomic DNA, equivalent to roughly 30,000 T cell genomes. Purified libraries were quantified with a Qubit 3.0 fluorometer, sized on a Bioanalyzer 2100, and re-quantified with the KAPA Library Quantification kit. Every immunoSEQ 96-well plate was sequenced on a separate single-read 150-cycle Illumina NextSeq 550 flow cell. Per the original workflow: Because the immunoSEQ output included only junctional sequences and no quality scores, the filtering could not be the same as the filtering used for full-length reads. Sequences were annotated with PyIR, a Python wrapper for IgBLAST v1.9, using IMGT germline references to assign V/J genes and CDR3. Reads with weak V/J assignments (E-value above 1e-6), missing CDR3, stop codons, out-of-frame junctions, or ambiguous translated residues were removed. V3J clonotypes were defined as sequences sharing an identical inferred V gene, J gene, and CDR3 amino acid sequence. Percentage overlap between repertoires was computed as shared unique clonotypes divided by the size of the smaller repertoire. Repertoire richness was assessed with RTK rarefaction, the Chao1 estimator, and Recon v2.1 estimates of unobserved clonotypes. For all TCRbeta clonotypes obtained by the gDNA method from four donors, generation probabilities were computed with OLGA. In TCRdb, the immuneACCESS table is reduced to in-frame sequences with V and J assigned. These tables do not hold every clone; where another copy was compared, an unresolved V gene accounts for under half, and the others remain unexplained. Clonal size and the V and J genes are those of that table, whereas D and trimming came from the DNA. In this sample the table shows 650,000 to 750,000 clones, roughly 78% of which occur a single time. In total, the top ten clones hold 1.5% to 2% of the sample.

The donors were healthy, HIV-negative adults with no recently reported acute infections or vaccinations. Every donor was a Caucasian adult residing in Nashville, Tennessee, USA. CD4+ T cells were enriched by magnetic negative selection, after which naive cells were positively selected on CD45RA and the negative fraction was taken as the memory subset. Blood was collected by leukapheresis, and PBMCs were isolated by Ficoll-Histopaque density gradient centrifugation and then cryopreserved in liquid nitrogen vapor phase. Purity and quantity of every magnetically sorted T cell population were checked by analytical flow cytometry. Genomic DNA was isolated from every sorted fraction and measured by UV absorbance on a Nanodrop 2000c. V loses 6 bases at its end and J loses 2 bases; junction bases beyond the gene matches: 11. Reading from cysteine to phenylalanine, the CDR3 counts 16 amino acids. The DNA shown is the 48-base CDR3, in frame from base 1. The germline V gene (reference sequence) supplies CDR1 LNHDA and CDR2 SQIVND.

Sequenced material: memory CD4+ T cells sorted from blood. What this sample's cell subset or site label stands for: CD45RA-negative fraction. The rearrangement joined TRBV19 to TRBJ2-7; 9 central bases correspond to TRBD1. The sequence was collected from a woman younger than 45 in good health. The CDR3 reads as follows: CASRLNSGTGPYEQYF. The nucleotides read TGTGCCAGTAGGCTCAATTCCGGGACAGGGCCCTACGAGCAGTACTTC. Outside the CDR3, residues come from the reference TRBV19 and TRBJ2-7 proteins, so the full variable domain is: DGGITQSPKYLFRKEGQNVTLSCEQNLNHDAMYWYRQDPGQGLRLIYYSQIVNDFQKGDIAEGYSVSREKKESFPLTVTSAQKNPTAFYLCASRLNSGTGPYEQYFGPGTRLTVT.